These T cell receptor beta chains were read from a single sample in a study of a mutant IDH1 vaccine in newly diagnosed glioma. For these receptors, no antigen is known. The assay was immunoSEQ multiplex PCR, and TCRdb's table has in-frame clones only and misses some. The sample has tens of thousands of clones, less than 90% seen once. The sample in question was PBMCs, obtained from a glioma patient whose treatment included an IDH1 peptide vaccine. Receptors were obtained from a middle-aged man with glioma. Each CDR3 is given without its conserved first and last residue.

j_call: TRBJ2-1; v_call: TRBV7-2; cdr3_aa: ASSSLMGSSNEQF
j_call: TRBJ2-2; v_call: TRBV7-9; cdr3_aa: ASSRDRGSGELF
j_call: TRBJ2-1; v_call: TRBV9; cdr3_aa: ASSVATSGRVDEQF
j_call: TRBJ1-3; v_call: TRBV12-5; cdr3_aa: ASGLWGSGNTIY
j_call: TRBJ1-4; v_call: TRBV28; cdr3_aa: ASTGNNEKLF
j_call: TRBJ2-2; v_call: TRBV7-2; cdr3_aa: ASSLRQARVELF
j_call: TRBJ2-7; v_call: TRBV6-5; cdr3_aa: ASSKGDGTVDEQY
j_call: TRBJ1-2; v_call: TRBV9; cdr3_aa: ASSVDRGRNGYT
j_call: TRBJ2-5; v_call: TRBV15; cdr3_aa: ATSRSFGGGQETQY
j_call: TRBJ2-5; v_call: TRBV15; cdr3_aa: ATSRASRAQETQY
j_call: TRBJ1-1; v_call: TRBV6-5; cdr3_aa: ASRPTPNTEAF
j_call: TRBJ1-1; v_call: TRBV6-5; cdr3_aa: ASASGRAVEAF
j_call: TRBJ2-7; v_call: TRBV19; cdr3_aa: ASSEGPVRAYEQY
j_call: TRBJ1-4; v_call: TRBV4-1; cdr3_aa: ASSQGRGEKLF
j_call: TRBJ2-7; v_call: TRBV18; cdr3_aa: ASSPPTGADEQY
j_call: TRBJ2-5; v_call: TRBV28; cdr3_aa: ASRGGLAEGGTQY
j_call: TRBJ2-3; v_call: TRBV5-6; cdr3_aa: ASSLWQSSDTQY
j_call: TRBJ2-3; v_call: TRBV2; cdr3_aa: ASSDPLTDSDTQY
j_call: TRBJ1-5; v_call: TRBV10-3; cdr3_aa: AITRDTDQPQH
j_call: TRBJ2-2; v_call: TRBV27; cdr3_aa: ASGGRPRAGELF
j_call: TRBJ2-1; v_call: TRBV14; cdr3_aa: ASSHPGDRGQLAFEQF
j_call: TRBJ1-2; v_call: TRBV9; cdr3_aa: ASSVSGTPQWS
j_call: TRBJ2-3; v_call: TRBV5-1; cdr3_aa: ASSFGLAGPTSTDTQY